This T cell receptor (beta chain) comes out of a study of metastatic and nonmetastatic thyroid tumors. In the authors' workflow: It was from CDR3 differences across clinicopathological groups that a distant-metastasis classifier for papillary thyroid cancer was built. MiXCR reprocessed the PCR reads for TCRdb. These V and J calls rely on TCRdb rather than the paper's analysis. Of roughly 18,000 clones in the sample, 32% were seen once. Ahead of thyroid surgery, no patient had received treatment of any kind. Germline loops: CDR1 MNHEY, CDR2 SVGEGT. The V end lost 1 base, the J end lost 7 bases, and 11 bases lay between the germline ends. The length of the CDR3 is 15 residues.

The clonotype was recovered from a female donor with papillary thyroid cancer or a benign thyroid nodule (not recorded which). Some clones in this sample may be carry-over from other donors' samples. The sample consisted of adjacent normal tissue. The V gene is TRBV6-2 or TRBV6-3, the J gene TRBJ1-6; TRBD1 might be the D (5 bases). The CDR3 loop reads CASSYFGTENSPLHF. In nucleotides, the CDR3 is TGTGCCAGCAGTTACTTTGGGACGGAAAATTCACCCCTCCACTTT.